The rows below give T cell receptor beta chains drawn from one sample of a study of CD8 T cells in ankylosing spondylitis. TCRdb re-derived calls from the 5' RACE reads in MiXCR, one entry per CDR3 protein. The sample lists around 33,000 distinct CDR3 sequences, approximately 7.1% occurring once. The sample comprised blood, either unsorted or a sorted T cell fraction (not recorded which). The receptors come from a male donor with ankylosing spondylitis or in good health (not recorded which). Each CDR3 is given with its conserved first and last residue. D genes are given only for firm matches. Expanded clones are given a class, and other clones once, few, many or no size at all.

J gene,D gene,V gene,clone size,CDR3 protein,CDR3 DNA
TRBJ2-7,TRBD2,TRBV28,many,CASKGFASGNYEQYF,TGTGCCAGCAAGGGGTTTGCTAGCGGGAACTACGAGCAGTACTTC
TRBJ2-7,TRBD2,TRBV5-1,many,CASSGTSGASYEQYF,TGCGCCAGCAGCGGGACTAGCGGGGCCTCCTACGAGCAGTACTTC
TRBJ2-7,-,TRBV9,many,CASSAGVSSYEQYF,TGTGCCAGCAGCGCAGGTGTTAGCTCCTACGAGCAGTACTTC
TRBJ2-7,TRBD2,TRBV6-5,many,CASSILAGGPEQYF,TGTGCCAGCAGTATACTAGCGGGAGGCCCCGAGCAGTACTTC
TRBJ2-1,TRBD2,TRBV9,few,CASSVEWLAGNNEQFF,TGTGCCAGCAGCGTAGAATGGCTAGCGGGCAACAATGAGCAGTTCTTC
TRBJ2-7,TRBD2,TRBV7-2,-,CASSPGTSGNEQYF,TGTGCCAGCAGCCCAGGGACTAGTGGAAACGAGCAGTACTTC
TRBJ2-1,TRBD2,TRBV10-3,many,CAISEASGSSYNEQFF,TGTGCCATCAGTGAGGCTAGCGGGAGTTCCTACAATGAGCAGTTCTTC
TRBJ2-3,TRBD2,TRBV30,few,CAWSVPGLAGVGADTQYF,TGTGCCTGGAGTGTACCCGGACTAGCGGGAGTCGGAGCAGATACGCAGTATTTT
TRBJ2-5,-,TRBV28,many,CASSGGQSGETQYF,TGTGCCAGCAGTGGGGGGCAATCAGGCGAGACCCAGTACTTC
TRBJ2-1,-,TRBV4-2,many,CASSHAGSYNEQFF,TGTGCCAGCAGCCACGCCGGCTCTTACAATGAGCAGTTCTTC
TRBJ1-1,-,TRBV20-1,many,CSAYPGDAYTEAFF,TGCAGTGCCTACCCGGGGGACGCTTACACTGAAGCTTTCTTT
TRBJ2-2,TRBD1,TRBV27,many,CASSLGQGMFAGELFF,TGTGCCAGCAGTTTAGGACAGGGGATGTTTGCCGGGGAGCTGTTTTTT
TRBJ2-2,-,TRBV28,many,CASRGASNTGELFF,TGTGCCAGCAGAGGGGCTTCGAACACCGGGGAGCTGTTTTTT
TRBJ2-5,TRBD1,TRBV3-1,many,CASSRGTGTAETQYF,TGTGCCAGCAGCCGAGGGACAGGGACGGCAGAGACCCAGTACTTC
TRBJ2-1,-,TRBV11-3,-,CASSLSGGSYNEQFF,TGTGCCAGCAGCTTAAGCGGAGGCTCCTACAATGAGCAGTTCTTC
TRBJ1-4,-,TRBV5-1,many,CASSLGLDEKLFF,TGCGCCAGCAGCTTGGGACTGGATGAAAAACTGTTTTTT
TRBJ2-1,-,TRBV11-2,many,CASSLGGPDNEQFF,TGTGCCAGCAGCTTAGGGGGCCCCGACAATGAGCAGTTCTTC
TRBJ2-7,-,TRBV5-5,many,CASSWTGDRNYEQYF,TGTGCCAGCAGTTGGACGGGGGACAGAAACTACGAGCAGTACTTC
TRBJ1-1,TRBD1,TRBV29-1,few,CSVGQGAGDTEAFF,TGCAGCGTAGGACAGGGGGCCGGGGACACTGAAGCTTTCTTT
TRBJ2-2,-,TRBV12-3/TRBV12-4,many,CASNGGFNTGELFF,TGTGCCAGCAATGGAGGGTTCAACACCGGGGAGCTGTTTTTT
TRBJ1-2,-,TRBV5-3,once,CAMGLGLFYGYTF,TGTGCCATGGGCTTGGGGCTCTTCTATGGCTACACCTTC
TRBJ1-3,TRBD1,TRBV3-1,few,CATTPGTAQVYSGNTIYF,TGTGCCACCACCCCCGGGACAGCGCAAGTATACTCTGGAAACACCATATATTTT
TRBJ2-7,-,TRBV19,-,CASSARQGAEQYF,TGTGCCAGTAGTGCCCGGCAGGGCGCTGAGCAGTACTTC
TRBJ2-2,TRBD2,TRBV5-1,many,CASSLLGVRESGELFF,TGCGCCAGCAGCTTGTTGGGTGTGCGGGAGTCCGGGGAGCTGTTTTTT
TRBJ2-5,TRBD2,TRBV5-1,many,CASSLLAGGNQETQYF,TGCGCCAGCAGCTTATTAGCGGGAGGGAACCAAGAGACCCAGTACTTC
TRBJ2-7,TRBD1,TRBV13,many,CASSPGQGVSYEQYF,TGTGCCAGCAGCCCGGGACAGGGGGTCTCCTACGAGCAGTACTTC
TRBJ2-1,-,TRBV7-2,few,CASSLAGHEQFF,TGTGCCAGCAGCTTAGCGGGACATGAGCAGTTCTTC
TRBJ2-1,-,TRBV15,many,CATSRSFRGPYNEQFF,TGTGCCACCAGCAGATCATTCAGGGGACCCTACAATGAGCAGTTCTTC
TRBJ2-2,TRBD1,TRBV11-2,few,CASSPGQGLFF,TGTGCCAGCAGCCCCGGACAGGGACTGTTTTTT
TRBJ2-1,-,TRBV20-1,many,CSAESSYNEQFF,TGCAGTGCTGAAAGTAGCTACAATGAGCAGTTCTTC
TRBJ2-7,TRBD2,TRBV11-1,-,CASSIAGSYEQYF,TGTGCCAGCAGTATAGCGGGAAGCTACGAGCAGTACTTC
TRBJ2-7,-,TRBV18,few,CASSPGSDYEQYF,TGTGCCAGCTCACCAGGTTCAGACTACGAGCAGTACTTC
TRBJ1-5,-,TRBV12-3/TRBV12-4,many,CASSLYSNQPQHF,TGTGCCAGCAGTTTATATAGCAATCAGCCCCAGCATTTT
TRBJ1-6,-,TRBV20-1,many,CSARAVGRENSPLHF,TGCAGTGCTAGAGCGGTGGGACGGGAGAATTCACCCCTCCACTTT
TRBJ2-1,TRBD2,TRBV5-1,many,CASSLVLSGRGNEQFF,TGCGCCAGCAGCTTGGTGTTAAGCGGGAGAGGGAATGAGCAGTTCTTC
TRBJ2-5,-,TRBV7-3,few,CASSPPSQYF,TGTGCCAGCAGCCCCCCCTCGCAGTACTTC
TRBJ2-1,TRBD2,TRBV20-1,many,CSALDVLAGGVSYNEQFF,TGCAGTGCGTTAGACGTACTAGCGGGAGGCGTCTCCTACAATGAGCAGTTCTTC
TRBJ2-1,TRBD2,TRBV5-1,-,CASSLAGDVYEQFF,TGCGCCAGCAGCTTAGCGGGAGACGTCTATGAGCAGTTCTTC
TRBJ2-1,TRBD2,TRBV20-1,many,CSARGGGLAGANYNEQFF,TGCAGTGCTAGGGGTGGGGGACTAGCGGGAGCCAACTACAATGAGCAGTTCTTC
TRBJ2-2,-,TRBV29-1,many,CSAQTGPLTGELFF,TGCAGCGCCCAGACGGGGCCCCTCACCGGGGAGCTGTTTTTT
TRBJ2-4,-,TRBV3-1,many,CASSQEPGPLAKNIQYF,TGTGCCAGCAGCCAAGAGCCCGGACCGTTAGCCAAAAACATTCAGTACTTC
TRBJ1-1,-,TRBV18,many,CASSPGREEAFF,TGTGCCAGCTCACCAGGCAGGGAGGAAGCTTTCTTT
TRBJ2-3,-,TRBV7-6,-,CASSLQPDNTDTQYF,TGTGCCAGCAGCTTACAGCCGGATAACACAGATACGCAGTATTTT
TRBJ2-2,-,TRBV20-1,many,CSARSPNTGELFF,TGCAGTGCTAGATCTCCGAACACCGGGGAGCTGTTTTTT
TRBJ2-1,-,TRBV12-3/TRBV12-4,many,CASSPVRRTWDNEQFF,TGTGCCAGCAGTCCAGTTCGTAGGACTTGGGACAATGAGCAGTTCTTC
TRBJ2-3,TRBD2,TRBV27,many,CASSLRGTSGSYGDTQYF,TGTGCCAGCAGTTTGAGAGGGACTAGCGGGAGTTATGGGGATACGCAGTATTTT
TRBJ1-6,-,TRBV27,many,CASTQGFSPLHF,TGTGCCAGCACCCAGGGGTTTTCACCCCTCCACTTT
TRBJ2-7,TRBD2,TRBV7-9,-,CASSLDNGRTSYEQYF,TGTGCCAGCAGCTTGGATAACGGGAGGACCTCCTACGAGCAGTACTTC
TRBJ1-5,-,TRBV12-3/TRBV12-4,-,CASSFGQGIDQPQHF,TGTGCCAGCAGTTTTGGTCAGGGAATCGATCAGCCCCAGCATTTT
TRBJ2-1,-,TRBV29-1,many,CSVEITRSKGEQFF,TGCAGCGTAGAAATAACCCGTAGCAAGGGTGAGCAGTTCTTC
TRBJ2-5,-,TRBV12-3/TRBV12-4,many,CASSLAGLDETQYF,TGTGCCAGCAGTTTAGCGGGATTGGACGAGACCCAGTACTTC
TRBJ2-3,-,TRBV19,many,CASSNNRGGTDTQYF,TGTGCCAGTAGTAACAATAGGGGGGGCACAGATACGCAGTATTTT
TRBJ2-1,TRBD2,TRBV4-2,many,CASSQRPARTSVDNEQFF,TGTGCCAGCAGCCAACGCCCGGCTAGGACTAGCGTCGACAATGAGCAGTTCTTC
TRBJ2-2,TRBD2,TRBV7-2,many,CASSLSGRGTGELFF,TGTGCCAGCAGCTTAAGCGGGAGAGGCACCGGGGAGCTGTTTTTT
TRBJ2-2,-,TRBV19,-,CASSILWTGELFF,TGTGCCAGTAGTATCCTTTGGACCGGGGAGCTGTTTTTT
TRBJ2-1,TRBD1,TRBV12-3/TRBV12-4,many,CASSIDRGPEAEQFF,TGTGCCAGCAGCATTGACAGGGGCCCCGAAGCGGAGCAGTTCTTC
TRBJ2-3,-,TRBV29-1,many,CSVEEVRADTQYF,TGCAGCGTTGAAGAGGTCAGGGCAGATACGCAGTATTTT
TRBJ2-1,TRBD2,TRBV7-7,few,CASSVGLAGDEQFF,TGTGCTAGCAGCGTAGGACTAGCGGGCGATGAGCAGTTCTTC
TRBJ2-5,-,TRBV20-1,many,CSATTVQAGQETQYF,TGCAGTGCTACGACAGTACAGGCCGGCCAAGAGACCCAGTACTTC
TRBJ2-5,TRBD1,TRBV12-3/TRBV12-4,-,CASSRNRGRQETQYF,TGTGCCAGCAGCCGAAACAGGGGGCGTCAAGAGACCCAGTACTTC